These 23 T cell receptor beta chains came from one sample sequenced in a study of blood T cells in healthy people across ages. For the second PCR, which ran for roughly 7 to 11 cycles, a sample-barcoded 5' primer and a J-beta primer mix were used. TCRdb redid the calling of the 5' RACE reads with MiXCR, one entry per CDR3 protein. In the table there are fewer than 800,000 distinct CDR3 sequences, more than 20% of which are singletons. The sample was also linked to a second study, of T cells of mothers and their children.

Sequencing was carried out using blood. Every receptor here comes from a boy younger than 18 in good health.

Only a few counts were recorded for this clonotype. The chain carries TRBV20-1 and TRBJ2-5; 10 nucleotides align to TRBD1. Looked up from germline, CDR1 is DFQATT and CDR2 is SNEGSKA (reference sequence). The V gene end was trimmed by 2 bases and the J gene end by 4 bases; junction bases not matched to a gene: 4. This CDR3 region has 14 residues. The CDR3 spells CSARRDRGIETQYF. For the CDR3, the DNA is TGCAGTGCTAGACGGGACAGGGGAATAGAGACCCAGTACTTC.

V and J are TRBV9 and TRBJ2-1, with TRBD2 identical over 8 bases. This CDR3 region has 15 residues. The germline CDR1 and CDR2 sequences are SGDLS and YYNGEE. V was pared by 4 bases and J by 5 bases, with 8 bases of the junction left unmatched. CDR3 amino acids: CASSTQREWHNEQFF. As DNA, the CDR3 is TGTGCCAGCAGCACCCAGCGGGAGTGGCACAATGAGCAGTTCTTC. The full variable domain, completed using reference TRBV9 and TRBJ2-1, is DSGVTQTPKHLITATGQRVTLRCSPRSGDLSVYWYQQSLDQGLQFLIQYYNGEERAKGNILERFSAQQFPDLHSELNLSSLELGDSALYFCASSTQREWHNEQFFGPGTRLTVL.

A note on this clonotype: A much larger clone differs by one base, so this may be a read error. The chain is built from TRBV4-2 and TRBJ2-7; D not certain. The germline gives CDR1 LGHNA, CDR2 YNFKEQ. V lost 1 base and J lost 7, with 5 bases in between. The CDR3 is 11 residues long. CDR3 nucleotides: TGTGCCAGCAGCCAAGGGGAAGAGCAGTACTTC. Its translation: CASSQGEEQYF.

The V gene is TRBV28, the J gene TRBJ1-2, with D unresolved. CDR3 length: 13 residues. The V end lost 4 bases, the J end lost 7 bases, and 13 bases lay between the germline ends. Germline lookup yields CDR1 MDHEN and CDR2 SYDVKM. CDR3 nucleotide sequence: TGTGCCAGCAGTTCTAACCTATTTGCTGGCTACACCTTC. Translation gives CASSSNLFAGYTF.

There are a few counts of this clonotype. The chain employs TRBV7-2 and TRBJ1-5; no definite D call. This CDR3 is built from 15 residues. V was cut by 3 bases and J by 0 bases, with 9 bases left in between. Germline loops: CDR1 SGHTA, CDR2 FQGNSA. CDR3 nucleotides: TGTGCCAGCAGCTTTAATGGCAATAGCAATCAGCCCCAGCATTTT. Translated, it gives CASSFNGNSNQPQHF.

DNA of the CDR3: TGTGCCAGCACTCATGGGTACGAGCAGTACTTC. Residues: CASTHGYEQYF. The chain combines TRBV6-6 with TRBJ2-7; D gene ambiguous. The CDR3 has 11 residues. V shed 7 bases and J shed 4 bases, with 8 bases lying between them. Germline assignment: CDR1 MNHNY and CDR2 SVGAGI (reference sequence).

The V gene is TRBV10-3, the J gene TRBJ1-4, with a possible D match to TRBD1 (5 bases). The V gene lost 0 bases and the J gene lost 4 bases, with 9 bases spanning the gap. Looked up from germline, CDR1 is ENHRY and CDR2 is SYGVKD. This CDR3 region has 15 residues. In nucleotides, the CDR3 is TGTGCCATCAGTGAGTCGCGGGACGGTAATGAAAAACTGTTTTTT. Its translation: CAISESRDGNEKLFF.

Ten or more counts support this clonotype. The chain links TRBV7-2 to TRBJ2-7; 10 nucleotides agree with TRBD1. The CDR3 runs 14 residues. The germline V gene encodes CDR1 SGHTA and CDR2 FQGNSA. Unmatched junction bases numbered 5, after V lost 5 bases and J lost 4 bases. For the CDR3, the DNA is TGTGCCAGCAGCCTAACGGGACAGGGGTACGAGCAGTACTTC. This translates into CASSLTGQGYEQYF.

The chain employs TRBV5-6 and TRBJ2-5; unclear D gene. The end of the DNA is better explained by TRBJ2-7, so the J call may be wrong. There are 14 residues in the CDR3. In germline, CDR1 is SGHDT, CDR2 YYEEEE. The CDR3 DNA reads as TGTGCCAGCAGCTTGATCCTTGCTGGCTACGAGCAGTACTTC. It specifies CASSLILAGYEQYF.

This chain joins TRBV20-1 and TRBJ2-5; maybe TRBD1 (5 bases). V was clipped by 5 bases and J by 1 base, with 8 bases between them. This CDR3 comprises 12 residues. The V gene's germline CDR1 is DFQATT and CDR2 SNEGSKA (reference sequence). CDR3 amino acids: CSADQGQETQYF. The CDR3 DNA sequence: TGCAGTGCTGATCAGGGCCAAGAGACCCAGTACTTC.

The chain couples TRBV7-8 to TRBJ2-2; 8 positions agree with TRBD1. CDR3 length: 15 amino acids. Germline CDR1 reads SGHVS; CDR2 reads FQNEAQ. Trimming removed 1 base from V and 7 bases from J; junction bases left unmatched: 5. The chain's CDR3 is CASSLGGTGRGELFF. The CDR3 nucleotides are TGTGCCAGCAGCTTAGGTGGGACAGGTCGCGGGGAGCTGTTTTTT.

This clonotype was observed a few times. CDR3 region: CASSGPRVVEQFF. CDR3 coding DNA: TGTGCCAGCAGCGGACCGAGGGTGGTCGAGCAGTTCTTC. The gene calls are TRBV9 and TRBJ2-5; TRBD2 might be the D (5 bases). The end of the DNA aligns better with TRBJ2-1, so the J call may be wrong. The CDR3 length is 13 residues. CDR1 SGDLS and CDR2 YYNGEE come from the germline V gene.

The gene calls are TRBV6-1 and TRBJ1-2; perhaps TRBD1 as D (6 bases). The V gene lost 5 bases and the J gene lost 7 bases, with 20 bases spanning the gap. Germline V gene lookup returns CDR1 MNHNS and CDR2 SASEGT. CDR3 length equals 15 residues. The CDR3 region has the DNA TGTGCCAGCAGTCCGTCCCCGGGACATCTTCTTGGCTACACCTTC. Its translation is CASSPSPGHLLGYTF.

As for this clonotype: Relative to the germline gene, one junction end is altered; a read error may explain this. The J gene is TRBJ2-5, the V gene TRBV28; D is perhaps TRBD2 (6 bases). The CDR3 consists of 13 residues. Germline CDR1 MDHEN, CDR2 SYDVKM. In DNA, the CDR3 is TGTGTCAGCAGTTCGATACTTCCGGGACTGTCCCTTTTC. This sequence encodes CVSSSILPGLSLF.

The chain links TRBV7-2 to TRBJ2-5, with D possibly TRBD1 on 5 matching bases. V was cut by 5 bases and J by 5 bases, with 15 bases left in between. There are 14 residues in the CDR3. Germline V CDR1 and CDR2: SGHTA, FQGNSA. CDR3 DNA: TGTGCCAGCAGCCGACAGCCCAACTCGGAGACCCAGTACTTC. This codes for CASSRQPNSETQYF. The full variable domain, with the rest looked up from reference TRBV7-2 and TRBJ2-5, is GAGVSQSPSNKVTEKGKDVELRCDPISGHTALYWYRQSLGQGLEFLIYFQGNSAPDKSGLPSDRFSAERTGGSVSTLTIQRTQQEDSAVYLCASSRQPNSETQYFGPGTRLLVL.

V and J are TRBV11-2 and TRBJ2-5, with 7 bases identical to TRBD2. The J call may be incorrect, as the DNA end agrees better with TRBJ2-7. The CDR3 runs 16 residues. Germline V gives CDR1 SGHAT, CDR2 FQNNGV. CDR3 residues: CASSLDFEGGRDEQYF. The CDR3 region has the DNA TGTGCCAGCAGCTTAGACTTCGAGGGAGGGCGCGACGAGCAGTACTTC.

The chain is built from TRBV11-2 and TRBJ1-4; a possible D gene is TRBD1 (5 bases). V was trimmed by 5 bases and J by 14 bases, leaving 21 bases between them. Germline V CDR1 and CDR2: SGHAT, FQNNGV. The CDR3 totals 14 residues. The CDR3 loop reads CASSEGPVKVCLFF. The CDR3 coding sequence is TGTGCCAGCAGCGAGGGACCCGTTAAAGTTTGCCTGTTTTTT.

The V and J genes are TRBV5-6 and TRBJ2-2, with D unclear. CDR3 length equals 15 residues. Germline V gives CDR1 SGHDT, CDR2 YYEEEE. V was cut by 0 bases and J by 5 bases, with 11 bases left in between. CDR3 nucleotide sequence: TGTGCCAGCAGCTTGGTCGGCAGTTCGACCGGGGAGCTGTTTTTT. Translated, it gives CASSLVGSSTGELFF.

This clonotype has a handful of counts. V is TRBV4-3 and J is TRBJ2-7; 8 nucleotides line up with TRBD1. V gave up 0 bases and J gave up 3 bases; unmatched junction bases: 4. Germline V gives CDR1 LGHNA, CDR2 YSLEER. The CDR3 sequence is 15 residues long. The CDR3 spells CASSQDWGQVYEQYF. As DNA, the CDR3 is TGCGCCAGCAGCCAAGATTGGGGACAGGTCTACGAGCAGTACTTC.

The rearrangement uses TRBV29-1 and TRBJ1-2; 7 bases are a match to TRBD1. V was pared by 8 bases and J by 4 bases, with 7 bases of the junction left unmatched. The CDR3 is 12 amino acids. CDR1 is SQVTM and CDR2 is ANQGSEA in the germline V gene. The CDR3 DNA sequence: TGCAGCACCGAGGGGGCAGTCTATGGCTACACCTTC. Its protein product is CSTEGAVYGYTF. Variable domain in full (rest from reference TRBV29-1 and TRBJ1-2): SAVISQKPSRDICQRGTSLTIQCQVDSQVTMMFWYRQQPGQSLTLIATANQGSEATYESGFVIDKFPISRPNLTFSTLTVSNMSPEDSSIYLCSTEGAVYGYTFGSGTRLTVV.

The CDR3 bases are TGTGCCAGCAGCAACCCAGCGGGAGCTAACCAAGAGACCCAGTACTTC. Protein: CASSNPAGANQETQYF. This sequence joins TRBV7-9 and TRBJ2-5; 8 bases are a match to TRBD2. Germline V gene lookup returns CDR1 SEHNR and CDR2 FQNEAQ (reference sequence). V lost 5 bases to trimming and J lost 0 bases; unmatched junction nucleotides: 8. There are 16 residues in the CDR3.

The chain recombines TRBV20-1 with TRBJ2-1; the match to TRBD2 covers 9 bases. The V and J ends lost 7 bases and 6 bases, in that order; junction bases with no gene match: 10. The CDR3 runs 14 residues. Germline-derived CDR1 and CDR2 are DFQATT and SNEGSKA (reference sequence). The CDR3 loop reads CSGNRGTSCNEQFF. As DNA, the CDR3 is TGCAGTGGGAACCGGGGGACTAGCTGCAATGAGCAGTTCTTC.

The V gene is TRBV11-2, the J gene TRBJ2-3, with D possibly TRBD2 on 5 matching bases. The CDR3 is 15 residues long. Germline assignment: CDR1 SGHAT and CDR2 FQNNGV. Trimming removed 2 bases from V and 0 bases from J, with 9 bases in between. The CDR3 loop is CASSLHWTSTDTQYF. The CDR3 nucleotides read TGTGCCAGCAGCTTACACTGGACTAGCACAGATACGCAGTATTTT.